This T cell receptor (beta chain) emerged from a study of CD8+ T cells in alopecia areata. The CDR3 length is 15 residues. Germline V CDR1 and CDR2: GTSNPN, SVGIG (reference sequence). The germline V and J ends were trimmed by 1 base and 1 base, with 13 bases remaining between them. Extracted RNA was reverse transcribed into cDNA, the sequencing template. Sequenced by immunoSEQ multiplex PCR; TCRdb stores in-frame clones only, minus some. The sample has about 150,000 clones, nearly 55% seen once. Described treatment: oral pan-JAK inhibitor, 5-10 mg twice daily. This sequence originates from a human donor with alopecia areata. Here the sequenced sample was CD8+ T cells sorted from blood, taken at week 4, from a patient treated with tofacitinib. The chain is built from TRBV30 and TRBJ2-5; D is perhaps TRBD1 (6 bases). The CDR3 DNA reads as TGTGCCTGGAGTGATACCTGGGGGCCCCAAGAGACCCAGTACTTC. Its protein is CAWSDTWGPQETQYF.